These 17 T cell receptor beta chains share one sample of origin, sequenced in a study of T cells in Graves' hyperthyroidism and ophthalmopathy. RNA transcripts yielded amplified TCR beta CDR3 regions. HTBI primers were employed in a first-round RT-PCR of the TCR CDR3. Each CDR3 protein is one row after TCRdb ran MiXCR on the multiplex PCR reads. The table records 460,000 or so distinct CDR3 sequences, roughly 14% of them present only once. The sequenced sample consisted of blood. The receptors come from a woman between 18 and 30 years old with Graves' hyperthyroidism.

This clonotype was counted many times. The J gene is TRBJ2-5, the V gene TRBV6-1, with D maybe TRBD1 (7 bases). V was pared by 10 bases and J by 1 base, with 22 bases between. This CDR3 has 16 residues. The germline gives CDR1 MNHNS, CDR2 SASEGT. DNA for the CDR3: TGTGCCACCACCCGCGGGACAGCAATATTCCAAGAGACCCAGTACTTC. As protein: CATTRGTAIFQETQYF.

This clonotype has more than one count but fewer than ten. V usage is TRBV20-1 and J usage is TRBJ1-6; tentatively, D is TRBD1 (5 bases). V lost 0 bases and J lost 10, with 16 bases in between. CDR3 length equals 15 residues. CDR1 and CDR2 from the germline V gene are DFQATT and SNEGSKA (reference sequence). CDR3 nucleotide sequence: TGCAGTGCTAGAGACCGGGACTCAAGGCTGTCACCCCTCCACTTT. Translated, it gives CSARDRDSRLSPLHF.

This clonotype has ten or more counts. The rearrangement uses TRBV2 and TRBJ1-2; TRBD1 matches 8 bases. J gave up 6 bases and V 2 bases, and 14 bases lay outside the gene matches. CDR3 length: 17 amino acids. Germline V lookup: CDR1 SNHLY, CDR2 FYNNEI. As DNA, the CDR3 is TGTGCCAGCAGTGAAAGGGGGGGACAGGCCGCTTTTGATGGCTACACCTTC. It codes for CASSERGGQAAFDGYTF. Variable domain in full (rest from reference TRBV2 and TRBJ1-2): EPEVTQTPSHQVTQMGQEVILRCVPISNHLYFYWYRQILGQKVEFLVSFYNNEISEKSEIFDDQFSVERPDGSNFTLKIRSTKLEDSAMYFCASSERGGQAAFDGYTFGSGTRLTVV.

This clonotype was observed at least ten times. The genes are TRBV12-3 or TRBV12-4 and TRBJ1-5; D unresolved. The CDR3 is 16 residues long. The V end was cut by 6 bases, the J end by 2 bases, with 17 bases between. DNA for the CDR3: TGTGCCAGCAGCACCCAACCCGGGCAGCGCAATCAGCCCCAGCATTTT. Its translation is CASSTQPGQRNQPQHF.

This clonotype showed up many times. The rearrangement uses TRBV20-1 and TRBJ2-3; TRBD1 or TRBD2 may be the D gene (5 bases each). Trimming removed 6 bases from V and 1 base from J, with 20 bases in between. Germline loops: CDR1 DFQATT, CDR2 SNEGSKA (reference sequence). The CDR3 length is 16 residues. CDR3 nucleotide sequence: TGCAGTGCCGGGAACCTCCAGGGTTGGGGCACAGATACGCAGTATTTT. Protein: CSAGNLQGWGTDTQYF.

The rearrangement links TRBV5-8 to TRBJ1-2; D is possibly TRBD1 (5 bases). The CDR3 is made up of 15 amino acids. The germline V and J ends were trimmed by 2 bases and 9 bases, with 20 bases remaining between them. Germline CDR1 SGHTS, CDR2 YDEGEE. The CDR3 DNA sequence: TGTGCCAGCAGCTTCTCTCGGGGGGGGGATAGGCGCTACACCTTC. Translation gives CASSFSRGGDRRYTF.

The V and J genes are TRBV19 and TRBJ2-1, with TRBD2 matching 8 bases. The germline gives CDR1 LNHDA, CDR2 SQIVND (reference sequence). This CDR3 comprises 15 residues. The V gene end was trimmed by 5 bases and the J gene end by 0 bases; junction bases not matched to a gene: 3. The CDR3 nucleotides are TGTGCCAGTAGTTTTAGCGGGACCTCCTACAATGAGCAGTTCTTC. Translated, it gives CASSFSGTSYNEQFF. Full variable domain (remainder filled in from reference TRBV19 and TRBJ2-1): DGGITQSPKYLFRKEGQNVTLSCEQNLNHDAMYWYRQDPGQGLRLIYYSQIVNDFQKGDIAEGYSVSREKKESFPLTVTSAQKNPTAFYLCASSFSGTSYNEQFFGPGTRLTVL.

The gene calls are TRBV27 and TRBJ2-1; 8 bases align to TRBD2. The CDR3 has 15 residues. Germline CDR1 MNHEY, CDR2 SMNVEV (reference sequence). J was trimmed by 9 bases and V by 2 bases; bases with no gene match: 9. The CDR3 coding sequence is TGTGCCAGCAGTTTAGTTCTGGCGGGAGGTGTTGAGCAGTTCTTC. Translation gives CASSLVLAGGVEQFF.

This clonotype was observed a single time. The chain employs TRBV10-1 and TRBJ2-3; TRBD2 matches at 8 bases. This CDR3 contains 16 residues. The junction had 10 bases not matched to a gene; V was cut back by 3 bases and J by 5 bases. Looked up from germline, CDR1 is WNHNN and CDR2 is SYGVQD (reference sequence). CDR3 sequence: CASSEAPAGVGDTQYF. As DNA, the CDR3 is TGCGCCAGCAGTGAAGCCCCAGCGGGAGTTGGAGATACGCAGTATTTT.

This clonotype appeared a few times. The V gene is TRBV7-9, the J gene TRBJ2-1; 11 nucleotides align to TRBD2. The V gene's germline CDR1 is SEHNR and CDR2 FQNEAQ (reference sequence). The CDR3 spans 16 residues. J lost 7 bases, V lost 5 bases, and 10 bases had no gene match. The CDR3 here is CASSRRLAGLGNEQFF. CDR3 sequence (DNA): TGTGCCAGCAGCAGACGACTAGCGGGACTGGGGAATGAGCAGTTCTTC.

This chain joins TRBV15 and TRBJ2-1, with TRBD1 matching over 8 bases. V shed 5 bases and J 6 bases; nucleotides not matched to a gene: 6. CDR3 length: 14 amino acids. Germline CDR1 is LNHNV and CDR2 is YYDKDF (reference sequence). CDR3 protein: CATSRPGQVNEQFF. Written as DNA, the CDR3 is TGTGCCACCAGCCGACCGGGACAGGTCAATGAGCAGTTCTTC.

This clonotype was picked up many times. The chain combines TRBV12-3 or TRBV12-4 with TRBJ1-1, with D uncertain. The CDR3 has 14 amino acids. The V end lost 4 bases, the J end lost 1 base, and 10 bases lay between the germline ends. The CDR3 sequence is CASSSLRQNTEAFF. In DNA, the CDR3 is TGTGCCAGCAGTTCTTTACGACAGAACACTGAAGCTTTCTTT.

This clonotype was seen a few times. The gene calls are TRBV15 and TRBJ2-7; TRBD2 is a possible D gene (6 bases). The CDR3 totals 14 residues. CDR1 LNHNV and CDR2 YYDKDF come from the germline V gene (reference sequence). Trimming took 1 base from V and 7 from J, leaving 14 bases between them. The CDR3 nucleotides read TGTGCCACCAGCAGAGGTGGAGGGATTCGGGAGCAGTACGTC. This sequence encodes CATSRGGGIREQYV.

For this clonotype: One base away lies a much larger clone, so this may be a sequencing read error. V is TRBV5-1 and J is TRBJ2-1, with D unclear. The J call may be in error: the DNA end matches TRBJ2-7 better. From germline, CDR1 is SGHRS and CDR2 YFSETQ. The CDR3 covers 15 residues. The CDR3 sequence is CASSRISSSYNEQYF. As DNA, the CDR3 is TGCGCCAGCAGCCGGATCTCGAGCTCCTACAATGAGCAGTACTTC.

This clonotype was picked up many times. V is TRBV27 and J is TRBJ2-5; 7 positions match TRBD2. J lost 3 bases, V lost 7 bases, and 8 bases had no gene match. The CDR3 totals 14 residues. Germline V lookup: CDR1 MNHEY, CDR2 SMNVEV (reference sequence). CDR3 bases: TGTGCCAGCATGGGAGCGGGAAGGGAAGAGACCCAGTACTTC. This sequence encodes CASMGAGREETQYF.

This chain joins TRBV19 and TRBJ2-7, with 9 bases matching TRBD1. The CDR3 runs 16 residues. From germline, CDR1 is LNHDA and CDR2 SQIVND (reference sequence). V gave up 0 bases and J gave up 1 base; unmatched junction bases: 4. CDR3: CASSIDYRGLSYEQYF. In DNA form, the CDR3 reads TGTGCCAGTAGTATAGATTACAGGGGGCTATCCTACGAGCAGTACTTC.

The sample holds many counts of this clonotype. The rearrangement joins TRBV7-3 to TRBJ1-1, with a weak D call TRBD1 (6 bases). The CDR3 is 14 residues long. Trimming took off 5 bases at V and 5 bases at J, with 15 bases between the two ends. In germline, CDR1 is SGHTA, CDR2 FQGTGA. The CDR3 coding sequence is TGTGCCAGCAGCCTCAGGGGTAGTGGGACTGAAGCTTTCTTT. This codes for CASSLRGSGTEAFF.